Given below is one T cell receptor (beta chain) in context. The table came from immunoSEQ multiplex PCR; TCRdb's copy has only in-frame clones and leaves some out. The table has about 430,000 clones, roughly 90% seen once. The data were taken from a study of blood T cell repertoires in COVID-19. The CDR3 is 13 amino acids. CDR1 and CDR2 from the germline V gene are SGDLS and YYNGEE. Trimming took 2 bases from V and 3 from J, leaving 6 bases between them. The clonotype originates from a woman between 25 and 40 years old with acute COVID-19. Material for sequencing was PBMCs or T cells enriched from blood (not recorded which). The V and J genes are TRBV9 and TRBJ1-5; D possibly corresponds to TRBD1 (5 bases). CDR3 in DNA: TGTGCCAGCAGCGTCAGGGTCAATCAGCCCCAGCATTTT. It translates to CASSVRVNQPQHF.